The clone carrying this T cell receptor beta chain has just one count. The antigen remains undetermined. This entry belongs to a study of Ad26.COV2.S vaccination and SARS-CoV-2 variants. Whole-study findings and limits: People who got the vaccine had more spike-specific TCR breadth than people who got placebo. Spike-specific CD8+ and CD4+ T cell responses reportedly showed substantial breadth after vaccination.

CDR3 length equals 15 residues. Germline CDR1 SGHNT, CDR2 YYREEE (reference sequence). Between the trimmed V and J ends, which lost 0 bases and 1 base, there was a span of 10 bases. Noted treatment: roughly 18 received Ad26.COV2.S at low or high dose, single or two shots; roughly five received placebo; per-sample allocation not given. Day 63 after the first injection of vaccine or placebo was the sampling time. An 18-55-year-old adult in Boston served as donor. Vaccination employed an Ad26 vector expressing the Wuhan-strain SARS-CoV-2 spike. Only in-frame clones appear in the TCRdb table, and some are missing; sequencing was by immunoSEQ multiplex PCR. The sample holds some 400,000 clones; approximately 90% are singletons and the top ten take around 1.8%.

Source: peripheral blood, taken in a trial of Ad26.COV2.S vaccine versus placebo. This sequence originates from a person aged 18 to 65 who received the Ad26.COV2.S COVID-19 vaccine or a placebo. The chain has TRBV5-4 and TRBJ1-1; TRBD1 might be the D (5 bases). CDR3 nucleotide sequence: TGTGCCAGCAGCTTGGCCCAGGGAAGGAACACTGAAGCTTTCTTT. This codes for CASSLAQGRNTEAFF.